These 13 T cell receptor beta chains were all obtained from the same sample, sequenced in a study of cytomegalovirus exposure and HLA in healthy donors. The primer mix had 60 Vbeta and 13 Jbeta primers. Data came from immunoSEQ multiplex PCR; TCRdb stores just in-frame clones and leaves some out. The table includes about 160,000 clones, 60% to 85% detected once. Sequencing used PBMCs. These receptors originate from a woman younger than 45 in good health and CMV-seronegative.

This chain joins TRBV9 and TRBJ2-1; perhaps TRBD1 as D (7 bases). V was pared by 3 bases and J by 8 bases, with 15 bases between. The CDR3 length is 14 residues. The V gene's germline CDR1 is SGDLS and CDR2 YYNGEE. The CDR3 DNA sequence: TGTGCCAGCAGCGGGAGGGGGCCCCCAGATGAGCAGTTCTTC. This sequence encodes CASSGRGPPDEQFF.

The genes are TRBV4-1 and TRBJ1-1; the D is unclear. Germline CDR1 and CDR2: MGHRA and YSYEKL. CDR3 length: 14 residues. Trimming removed 4 bases from V and 5 bases from J, with 14 bases in between. As DNA, the CDR3 is TGCGCCAGCAGCCCTTGGACGGGGAGGACTGAAGCTTTCTTT. Translation gives CASSPWTGRTEAFF.

The chain combines TRBV2 with TRBJ1-2; 8 bases are shared with TRBD1. The germline V gene encodes CDR1 SNHLY and CDR2 FYNNEI. V was clipped by 7 bases and J by 14 bases; unmatched bases: 12. The length of the CDR3 is 12 residues. CDR3 in amino acids: CASTWTGWNGTF. CDR3 DNA sequence: TGTGCCAGCACCTGGACAGGGTGGAACGGGACCTTC.

This clone was picked up a small number of times. The chain employs TRBV7-2 and TRBJ2-7; D perhaps matches TRBD1 (6 bases). The CDR3 extends over 14 amino acids. Trimming stripped 5 bases from V and 3 bases from J, with 14 bases between. Germline assignment: CDR1 SGHTA and CDR2 FQGNSA. The CDR3 loop reads CASSVAGTNYEQYF. The CDR3 nucleotides are TGTGCCAGCAGCGTGGCCGGGACAAACTACGAGCAGTACTTC. The variable domain in full, completed from reference TRBV7-2 and TRBJ2-7, reads GAGVSQSPSNKVTEKGKDVELRCDPISGHTALYWYRQSLGQGLEFLIYFQGNSAPDKSGLPSDRFSAERTGGSVSTLTIQRTQQEDSAVYLCASSVAGTNYEQYFGPGTRLTVT.

This chain links TRBV30 with TRBJ2-4; D ambiguous. Between the trimmed V and J ends, which lost 2 bases and 0 bases, there was a span of 8 bases. The CDR3 extends over 14 amino acids. Germline CDR1 is GTSNPN and CDR2 is SVGIG (reference sequence). CDR3 region: CAWSPDIAKNIQYF. Here the CDR3 DNA reads TGTGCCTGGAGTCCAGATATAGCCAAAAACATTCAGTACTTC.

About this clone itself: The junction shows a germline mismatch at one end, possibly a read error. The chain recombines TRBV9 with TRBJ2-6; maybe TRBD1 (5 bases). The CDR3 has 16 residues. CDR1 and CDR2 (germline): SGDLS, YYNGEE. The chain's CDR3 is CASSPQLSSGANGLTF. CDR3 DNA: TGTGCCAGCAGCCCCCAATTGAGCTCTGGGGCCAACGGCCTGACTTTC.

This chain connects TRBV30 to TRBJ1-1, with D perhaps matching TRBD1 (5 bases). The CDR3 runs to 13 residues. The ends were cut back, 4 bases at V and 1 base at J, with 10 bases in the middle. Germline values: CDR1 GTSNPN, CDR2 SVGIG (reference sequence). In nucleotides, the CDR3 is TGTGCCTGGAATGGGCAGGGGAACACTGAAGCTTTCTTT. Translation gives CAWNGQGNTEAFF.

V and J are TRBV6-1 and TRBJ2-2, with D possibly matching TRBD2 (7 bases). This CDR3 has 13 residues. Germline V gives CDR1 MNHNS, CDR2 SASEGT. V gave up 8 bases and J gave up 6 bases, with 13 bases separating them. This CDR3 is CASGRGRPGELFF. DNA for the CDR3: TGTGCCAGCGGGCGGGGGCGCCCCGGGGAGCTGTTTTTT.

This clone was found a few times. The V call is TRBV30, the J call TRBJ2-3; D is unclear. Germline lookup yields CDR1 GTSNPN and CDR2 SVGIG (reference sequence). V lost 0 bases and J lost 1, with 11 bases in between. This CDR3 spans 15 amino acids. CDR3 protein: CAWSVSGWGTDTQYF. Written as DNA, the CDR3 is TGTGCCTGGAGTGTATCAGGTTGGGGCACAGATACGCAGTATTTT. Variable domain in full (rest from reference TRBV30 and TRBJ2-3): SQTIHQWPATLVQPVGSPLSLECTVEGTSNPNLYWYRQAAGRGLQLLFYSVGIGQISSEVPQNLSASRPQDRQFILSSKKLLLSDSGFYLCAWSVSGWGTDTQYFGPGTRLTVL.

This rearrangement joins TRBV5-6 to TRBJ2-1, with a possible D match to TRBD2 (6 bases). CDR1 is SGHDT and CDR2 is YYEEEE in the germline V gene. CDR3 length equals 13 residues. V lost 2 bases and J lost 10, with 13 bases in between. This chain's CDR3 is CASSFGGAGEQFF. The CDR3 DNA reads as TGTGCCAGCAGCTTTGGGGGTGCGGGAGAGCAGTTCTTC.

This clone has more than one count but fewer than ten. This chain joins TRBV28 and TRBJ2-3; a possible D gene is TRBD1 (6 bases). In germline, CDR1 is MDHEN, CDR2 SYDVKM. The CDR3 is made up of 12 amino acids. V was cut by 6 bases and J by 5 bases, with 9 bases left in between. CDR3: CASSYREDTQYF. Written as DNA, the CDR3 is TGTGCCAGCAGCTACAGGGAAGATACGCAGTATTTT.

The chain couples TRBV5-8 to TRBJ1-2; D possibly corresponds to TRBD1 (6 bases). This CDR3 spans 16 amino acids. From germline, CDR1 is SGHTS and CDR2 YDEGEE. Trimming shortened V by 2 bases and J by 4 bases, and 18 bases separated the two germline ends. The CDR3 DNA reads as TGTGCCAGCAGCTTCACATCACAGGGAATTCTCTATGGCTACACCTTC. Translating it yields CASSFTSQGILYGYTF.

The gene calls are TRBV2 and TRBJ1-2; D is unclear. The length of the CDR3 is 11 residues. Germline CDR1 and CDR2: SNHLY and FYNNEI. V shed 3 bases and J shed 5 bases, with 4 bases lying between them. CDR3 nucleotide sequence: TGTGCCAGCAGTGACCTTTATGGCTACACCTTC. Translated: CASSDLYGYTF.